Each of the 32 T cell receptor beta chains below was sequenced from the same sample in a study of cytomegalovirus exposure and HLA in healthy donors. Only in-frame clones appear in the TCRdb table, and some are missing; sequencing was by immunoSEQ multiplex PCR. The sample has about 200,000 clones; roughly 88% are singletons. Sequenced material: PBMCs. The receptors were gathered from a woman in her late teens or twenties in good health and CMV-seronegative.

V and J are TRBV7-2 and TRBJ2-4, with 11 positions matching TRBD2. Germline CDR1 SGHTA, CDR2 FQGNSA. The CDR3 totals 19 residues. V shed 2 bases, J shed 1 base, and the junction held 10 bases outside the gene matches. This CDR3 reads CASSLYMATSGAAKNIQYF. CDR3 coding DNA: TGTGCCAGCAGCTTATATATGGCGACTAGCGGGGCTGCCAAAAACATTCAGTACTTC.

The CDR3 sequence: CASRRPWPGQADYEQYF. CDR3 nucleotides: TGTGCCAGCAGAAGGCCCTGGCCGGGACAGGCCGACTACGAGCAGTACTTC. This chain joins TRBV28 and TRBJ2-7; 8 bases match TRBD1. Germline V lookup: CDR1 MDHEN, CDR2 SYDVKM. The CDR3 totals 17 residues. J was trimmed by 3 bases and V by 6 bases; bases with no gene match: 16.

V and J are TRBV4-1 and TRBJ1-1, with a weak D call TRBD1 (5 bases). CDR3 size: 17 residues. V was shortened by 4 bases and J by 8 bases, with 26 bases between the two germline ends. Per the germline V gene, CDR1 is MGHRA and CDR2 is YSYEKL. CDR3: CASSPLTLGRTRPEAFF. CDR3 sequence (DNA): TGCGCCAGCAGCCCGCTCACCCTGGGGCGGACGCGACCCGAAGCTTTCTTT.

Written as DNA, the CDR3 is TGTGCCAGCAGCTTACTAGGACAGGATTACAATGAGCAGTTCTTC. This sequence encodes CASSLLGQDYNEQFF. This chain connects TRBV7-6 to TRBJ2-1, with 7 bases that match TRBD1. The ends lost 2 bases at V and 4 bases at J; junction bases unmatched: 5. This CDR3 spans 15 amino acids. CDR1 SGHVS and CDR2 FNYEAQ come from the germline V gene.

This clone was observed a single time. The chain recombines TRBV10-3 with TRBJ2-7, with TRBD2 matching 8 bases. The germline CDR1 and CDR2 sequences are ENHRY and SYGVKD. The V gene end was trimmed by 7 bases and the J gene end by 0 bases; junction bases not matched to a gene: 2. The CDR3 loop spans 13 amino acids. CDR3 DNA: TGTGCCATCATGGGGACTAGCTCCTACGAGCAGTACTTC. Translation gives CAIMGTSSYEQYF.

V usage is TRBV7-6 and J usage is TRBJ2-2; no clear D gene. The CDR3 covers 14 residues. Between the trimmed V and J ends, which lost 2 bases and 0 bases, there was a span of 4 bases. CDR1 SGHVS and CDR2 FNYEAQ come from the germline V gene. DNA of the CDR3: TGTGCCAGCAGCTTAATAGCGAACACCGGGGAGCTGTTTTTT. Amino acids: CASSLIANTGELFF.

The CDR3 DNA reads TGTGCCAGCAATCAGGGGACTATGAACACTGAAGCTTTCTTT. Protein product: CASNQGTMNTEAFF. V and J are TRBV6-6 and TRBJ1-1, with D possibly TRBD1 on 6 matching bases. Germline-derived CDR1 and CDR2 are MNHNY and SVGAGI (reference sequence). V was trimmed by 7 bases and J by 0 bases, leaving 12 bases between them. The CDR3 spans 14 residues.

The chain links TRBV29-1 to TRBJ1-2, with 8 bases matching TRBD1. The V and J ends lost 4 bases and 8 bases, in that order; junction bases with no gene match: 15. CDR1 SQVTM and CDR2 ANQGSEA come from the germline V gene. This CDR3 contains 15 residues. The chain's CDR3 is CSVVRRLDREAGYTF. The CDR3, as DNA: TGCAGCGTTGTCCGCCGACTGGACAGGGAGGCGGGCTACACCTTC.

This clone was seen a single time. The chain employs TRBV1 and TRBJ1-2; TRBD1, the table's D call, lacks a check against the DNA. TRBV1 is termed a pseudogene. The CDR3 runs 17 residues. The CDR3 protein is CTSSRRGHPAANYGYTF. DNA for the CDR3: TGCACCAGCAGCCGGCGAGGACACCCAGCAGCTAACTATGGCTACACCTTC.

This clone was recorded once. The CDR3 loop reads CASSALGGGTEAFF. The CDR3 DNA follows: TGCGCCAGCAGCGCCCTCGGGGGAGGCACTGAAGCTTTCTTT. The rearrangement joins TRBV5-1 to TRBJ1-1; the D gene is possibly TRBD1 (5 bases). This CDR3 has 14 amino acids. The germline V gene has CDR1 SGHRS and CDR2 YFSETQ. V was clipped by 4 bases and J by 4 bases, with 14 bases between them.

CDR3: CASSFAEGALETQYF. The CDR3 nucleotides read TGTGCCAGCAGCTTTGCGGAGGGGGCGCTGGAGACCCAGTACTTC. The chain couples TRBV7-3 to TRBJ2-5; a weak D match, TRBD1 (7 bases). The germline V and J ends were trimmed by 3 bases and 5 bases, with 16 bases remaining between them. Germline V gene lookup returns CDR1 SGHTA and CDR2 FQGTGA. This CDR3 spans 15 amino acids.

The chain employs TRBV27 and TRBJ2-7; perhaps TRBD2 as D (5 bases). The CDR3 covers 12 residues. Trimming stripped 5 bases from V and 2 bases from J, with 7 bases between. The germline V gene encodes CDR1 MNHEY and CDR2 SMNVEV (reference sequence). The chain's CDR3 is CASSPGTYEQYF. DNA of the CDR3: TGTGCCAGCAGTCCGGGGACCTACGAGCAGTACTTC.

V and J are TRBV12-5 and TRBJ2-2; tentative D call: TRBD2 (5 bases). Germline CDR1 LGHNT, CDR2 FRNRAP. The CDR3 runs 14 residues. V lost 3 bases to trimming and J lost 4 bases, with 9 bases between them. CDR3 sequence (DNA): TGTGCTAGTGGTTTAAACCGGGGCACCGGGGAGCTGTTTTTT. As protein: CASGLNRGTGELFF.

The CDR3 DNA reads TGCGCCAGCAGCTTGTTAGGCAGGGGCCCGAGCTACGAGCAGTACTTC. This gives the protein CASSLLGRGPSYEQYF. The chain couples TRBV5-1 to TRBJ2-7, with D possibly TRBD1 on 6 matching bases. Germline CDR1 reads SGHRS; CDR2 reads YFSETQ. V shed 1 base and J shed 3 bases, with 17 bases lying between them. The CDR3 sequence is 16 residues long. Full variable domain (outside the CDR3, taken from reference TRBV5-1 and TRBJ2-7): KAGVTQTPRYLIKTRGQQVTLSCSPISGHRSVSWYQQTPGQGLQFLFEYFSETQRNKGNFPGRFSGRQFSNSRSEMNVSTLELGDSALYLCASSLLGRGPSYEQYFGPGTRLTVT.

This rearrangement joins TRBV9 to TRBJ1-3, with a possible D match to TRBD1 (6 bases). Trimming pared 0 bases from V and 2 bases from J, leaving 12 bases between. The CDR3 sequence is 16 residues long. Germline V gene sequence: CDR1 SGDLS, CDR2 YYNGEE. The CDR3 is CASSVGVGGAGNTIYF. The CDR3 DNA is TGTGCCAGCAGCGTAGGAGTAGGGGGGGCTGGAAACACCATATATTTT.

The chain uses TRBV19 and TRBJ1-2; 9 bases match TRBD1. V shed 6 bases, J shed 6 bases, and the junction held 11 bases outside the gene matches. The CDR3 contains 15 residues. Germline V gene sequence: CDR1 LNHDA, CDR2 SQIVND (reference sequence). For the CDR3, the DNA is TGTGCCAGTAGCTCCCAAACAGGGGGCGCGGATGGCTACACCTTC. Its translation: CASSSQTGGADGYTF.

CDR3 in DNA: TGTGCCAGCAGCTTGGCAGGGGTGCTTCTTGGCTACACCTTC. Its translation: CASSLAGVLLGYTF. This sequence joins TRBV5-4 and TRBJ1-2; a weak D match, TRBD1 (6 bases). This CDR3 has 14 residues. Germline values: CDR1 SGHNT, CDR2 YYREEE (reference sequence). Trimming stripped 0 bases from V and 7 bases from J, with 13 bases between.

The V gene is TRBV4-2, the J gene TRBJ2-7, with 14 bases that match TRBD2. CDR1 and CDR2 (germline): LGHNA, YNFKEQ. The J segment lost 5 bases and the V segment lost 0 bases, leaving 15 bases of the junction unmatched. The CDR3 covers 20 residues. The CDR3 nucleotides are TGTGCCAGCAGCCAAGATAGGGACCCGGGACTAGCGGGAGCTAGGCACGAGCAGTACTTC. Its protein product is CASSQDRDPGLAGARHEQYF.

As DNA, the CDR3 is TGTGCCAGCAGCTTCGGACTGAGCACTGAAGCTTTCTTT. Encoded protein: CASSFGLSTEAFF. The V gene is TRBV7-9, the J gene TRBJ1-1; D ambiguous. V lost 3 bases to trimming and J lost 4 bases, with 9 bases between them. The CDR3 covers 13 residues. Germline V lookup: CDR1 SEHNR, CDR2 FQNEAQ (reference sequence).

DNA for the CDR3: TGTGCCTGGAGTGTTGTTGGGGCGTCCTCTGGAAACACCATATATTTT. Its translation is CAWSVVGASSGNTIYF. The chain carries TRBV30 and TRBJ1-3; TRBD1 might be the D (5 bases). This CDR3 contains 16 residues. Per germline, CDR1 GTSNPN and CDR2 SVGIG (reference sequence). The V gene lost 0 bases and the J gene lost 0 bases, with 12 bases spanning the gap.

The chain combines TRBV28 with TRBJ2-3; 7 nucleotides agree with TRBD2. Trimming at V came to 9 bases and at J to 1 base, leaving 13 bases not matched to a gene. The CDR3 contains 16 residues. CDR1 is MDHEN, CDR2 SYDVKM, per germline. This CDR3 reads CASTPLAGDRTDTQYF. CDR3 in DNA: TGTGCCAGTACCCCCCTGGCGGGAGATCGCACAGATACGCAGTATTTT. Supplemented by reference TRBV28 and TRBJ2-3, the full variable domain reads DVKVTQSSRYLVKRTGEKVFLECVQDMDHENMFWYRQDPGLGLRLIYFSYDVKMKEKGDIPEGYSVSREKKERFSLILESASTNQTSMYLCASTPLAGDRTDTQYFGPGTRLTVL.

CDR3 region: CASRQPRVNIQYF. The CDR3 bases are TGTGCCAGTAGACAGCCTCGGGTAAACATTCAGTACTTC. The rearrangement links TRBV6-5 to TRBJ2-4, with D perhaps matching TRBD1 (5 bases). V was cut by 9 bases and J by 6 bases, with 15 bases left in between. The CDR3 is 13 amino acids. Germline values: CDR1 MNHEY, CDR2 SVGAGI.

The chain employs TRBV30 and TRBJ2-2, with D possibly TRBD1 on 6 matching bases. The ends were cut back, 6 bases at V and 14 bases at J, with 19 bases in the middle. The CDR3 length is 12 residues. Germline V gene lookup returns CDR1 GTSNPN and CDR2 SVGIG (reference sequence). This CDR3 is CACRDTKGELFF. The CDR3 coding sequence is TGTGCCTGCAGGGACACCAAAGGTGAACTGTTTTTT.

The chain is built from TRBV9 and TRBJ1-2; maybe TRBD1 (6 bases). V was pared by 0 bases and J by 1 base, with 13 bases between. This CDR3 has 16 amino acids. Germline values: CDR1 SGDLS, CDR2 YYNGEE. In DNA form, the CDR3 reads TGTGCCAGCAGCGTAGGCACAGGGCGTAGTAACTATGGCTACACCTTC. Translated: CASSVGTGRSNYGYTF.

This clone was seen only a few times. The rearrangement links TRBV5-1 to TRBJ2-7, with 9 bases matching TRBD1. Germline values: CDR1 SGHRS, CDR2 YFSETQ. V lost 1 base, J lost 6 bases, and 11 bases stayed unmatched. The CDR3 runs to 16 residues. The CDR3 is CASSLWGQGVLSEQYF. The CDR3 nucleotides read TGCGCCAGCAGCTTGTGGGGACAGGGAGTTTTGAGCGAGCAGTACTTC.

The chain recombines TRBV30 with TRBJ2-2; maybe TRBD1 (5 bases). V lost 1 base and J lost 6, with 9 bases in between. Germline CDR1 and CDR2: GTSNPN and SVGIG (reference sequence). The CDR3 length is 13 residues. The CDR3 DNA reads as TGTGCCTGGAGTGAATCAGGGTCCGGGGAGCTGTTTTTT. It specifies CAWSESGSGELFF.

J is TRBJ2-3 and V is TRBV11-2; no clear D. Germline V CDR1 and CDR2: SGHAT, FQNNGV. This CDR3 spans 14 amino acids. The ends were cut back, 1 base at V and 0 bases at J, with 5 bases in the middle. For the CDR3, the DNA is TGTGCCAGCAGCTTAGTCCCTAGCACAGATACGCAGTATTTT. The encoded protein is CASSLVPSTDTQYF.

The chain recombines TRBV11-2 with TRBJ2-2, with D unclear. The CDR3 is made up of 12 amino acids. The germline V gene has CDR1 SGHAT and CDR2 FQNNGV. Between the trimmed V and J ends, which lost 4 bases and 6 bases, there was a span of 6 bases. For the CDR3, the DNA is TGTGCCAGCAGCTACTCCGCCGGGGAGCTGTTTTTT. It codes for CASSYSAGELFF.

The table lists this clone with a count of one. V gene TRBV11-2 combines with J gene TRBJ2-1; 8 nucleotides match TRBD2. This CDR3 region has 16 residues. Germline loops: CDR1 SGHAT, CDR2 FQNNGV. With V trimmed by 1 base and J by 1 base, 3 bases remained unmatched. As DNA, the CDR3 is TGTGCCAGCAGCTTAGGGGGCGGGAGGTCCTACAATGAGCAGTTCTTC. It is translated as CASSLGGGRSYNEQFF.

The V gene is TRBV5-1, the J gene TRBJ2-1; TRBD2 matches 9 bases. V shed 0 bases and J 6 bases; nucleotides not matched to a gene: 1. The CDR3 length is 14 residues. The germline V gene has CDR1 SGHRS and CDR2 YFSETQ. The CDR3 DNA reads TGCGCCAGCAGCTTGGGAGCGGGGGGCAATGAGCAGTTCTTC. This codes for CASSLGAGGNEQFF.

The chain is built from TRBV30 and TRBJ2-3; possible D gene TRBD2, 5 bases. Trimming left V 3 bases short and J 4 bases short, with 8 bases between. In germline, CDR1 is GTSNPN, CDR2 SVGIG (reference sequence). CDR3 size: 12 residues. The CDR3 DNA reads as TGTGCCTGGAGAAGGCGGGCAGATACGCAGTATTTT. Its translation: CAWRRRADTQYF.

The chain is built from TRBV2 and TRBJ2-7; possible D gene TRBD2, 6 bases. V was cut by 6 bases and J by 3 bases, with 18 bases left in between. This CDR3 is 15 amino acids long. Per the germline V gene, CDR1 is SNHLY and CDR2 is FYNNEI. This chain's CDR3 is CASSRGRGRDYEQYF. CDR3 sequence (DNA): TGTGCCAGCAGCCGAGGGCGGGGTCGAGACTACGAGCAGTACTTC.